This TCR beta chain was sequenced during a study of T cell repertoires in cytomegalovirus infection. Study in general: An indication of both CMV infection and matching HLA type came from public TCR beta signatures. Study-wide results and limits: Cumulative frequency (of public TCR beta family members) identified carriers of CMV plus the relevant HLA. HLA-C-restricted CMV-specific TCR beta clonotypes were dominant in the ex vivo response.

This clonotype came up many times. Its target is unknown. One entry per CDR3 protein, called by TCRdb with MiXCR from the reads. The sample has roughly 500,000 distinct CDR3 sequences; approximately 15% are singletons. The junction had 12 bases not matched to a gene; V was cut back by 4 bases and J by 8 bases. The V gene's germline CDR1 is SEHNR and CDR2 FQNEAQ (reference sequence). CDR3 length: 16 residues. The sequencing input was CD8+ T cells from PBMCs. The rearrangement links TRBV7-9 to TRBJ2-1; 9 nucleotides agree with TRBD2. This clonotype was sampled from a human donor in good health (CMV status not recorded). Some clones in this sample may be carry-over from other donors' samples. The CDR3 region is CASSSDYRGGGDEQFF. The DNA for the CDR3 is TGTGCCAGCAGCTCCGACTACCGCGGGGGGGGCGATGAGCAGTTCTTC. Filled out from reference TRBV7-9 and TRBJ2-1, the complete variable domain reads DTGVSQNPRHKITKRGQNVTFRCDPISEHNRLYWYRQTLGQGPEFLTYFQNEAQLEKSRLLSDRFSAERPKGSFSTLEIQRTEQGDSAMYLCASSSDYRGGGDEQFFGPGTRLTVL.